This TCR beta chain is from a study of vaccination effects on CD4 cells after COVID-19. Antigen-specific CD4+ T cells were first expanded with viral peptide pools by the ViraFEST assay and only then sequenced. With more than nine days of culture completed, CD4+ T cells were isolated. A few million PBMC were seeded per well and grown in the presence of about 9 IU/ml IL-2 and around 10 ug/ml peptides. Details on this clone: Antigen unknown.

Clones were read by immunoSEQ multiplex PCR, and TCRdb kept only the in-frame ones, dropping some. The table records around 20,000 clones, about 70% of them present only once. This CDR3 has 15 residues. Germline V gene sequence: CDR1 SGDLS, CDR2 YYNGEE. Trimming shortened V by 2 bases and J by 4 bases, and 15 bases separated the two germline ends. Overall study findings and caveats: Clones induced by infection and by vaccine showed marked clonal contraction late after vaccination.

The chain recombines TRBV9 with TRBJ1-2; no clear D gene. This material consisted of CD4+ T cells from PBMCs cultured with HCoV-229E spike peptides, taken before COVID-19 vaccination. This TCR came from a human donor who received a COVID-19 vaccine. CDR3 residues: CASSVGRNPGYGYTF. CDR3 in DNA: TGTGCCAGCAGCGTTGGTCGGAACCCTGGCTATGGCTACACCTTC.